Listed below are T cell receptor beta chains from one sample, sequenced in a study of cytomegalovirus exposure and HLA in healthy donors. TCRdb keeps only in-frame clones here, not all; method: immunoSEQ multiplex PCR. Here the sample spans some 190,000 clones, about four fifths being singletons. The sample taken for sequencing was PBMCs. Every receptor here comes from a young man in good health and CMV-seronegative. CDR3s include the opening cysteine and the closing phenylalanine or tryptophan. The D gene is left open where the match is weak. Clone size is stated in some rows and not others, as once, few, many or a class when expanded.

clone size,J gene,V gene,D gene,CDR3 protein,CDR3 DNA
.,TRBJ1-3,TRBV28,.,CASIASGVPSGNTIYF,TGTGCCAGCATAGCCTCGGGGGTCCCCTCTGGAAACACCATATATTTT
once,TRBJ2-1,TRBV7-7,.,CASSADSYNEQFF,TGTGCTAGCAGCGCAGACAGCTACAATGAGCAGTTCTTC
once,TRBJ2-1,TRBV9,TRBD2,CASSVGLAGYNEQFF,TGTGCCAGCAGCGTCGGGCTAGCGGGCTACAATGAGCAGTTCTTC
.,TRBJ2-2,TRBV18,TRBD2,CASSPQGRGSNTGELFF,TGTGCCAGCTCACCACAGGGGAGGGGATCGAACACCGGGGAGCTGTTTTTT
once,TRBJ2-3,TRBV10-3,.,CAITDLRGSTDTQYF,TGTGCCATCACCGACTTGCGGGGCAGCACAGATACGCAGTATTTT
.,TRBJ2-1,TRBV27,TRBD2,CASSRSGTTVEQFF,TGTGCCAGCAGTCGCTCGGGGACTACCGTTGAGCAGTTCTTC
.,TRBJ2-3,TRBV19,TRBD2,CASGVLAGGTDTQYF,TGTGCCAGTGGGGTTCTAGCGGGGGGCACAGATACGCAGTATTTT
.,TRBJ2-1,TRBV28,.,CASSLSEGLAYNEQFF,TGTGCCAGCAGTTTAAGCGAAGGCCTCGCCTACAATGAGCAGTTCTTC
.,TRBJ1-1,TRBV5-5,TRBD1,CASRRTGVNLNTEAFF,TGTGCCAGCAGGAGGACAGGGGTTAACCTAAACACTGAAGCTTTCTTT
.,TRBJ2-2,TRBV14,.,CASSQTGRLFNTGELFF,TGTGCCAGCAGCCAAACAGGTCGACTGTTTAACACCGGGGAGCTGTTTTTT
few,TRBJ1-5,TRBV27,TRBD1,CASSLNGQANQPQHF,TGTGCCAGCAGTTTAAACGGACAGGCCAATCAGCCCCAGCATTTT
.,TRBJ1-4,TRBV10-3,.,CAISESKGGTNEKLFF,TGTGCCATCAGTGAGTCGAAAGGGGGTACTAATGAAAAACTGTTTTTT
.,TRBJ2-7,TRBV5-4,.,CASSPHGTSYEQYF,TGTGCCAGCAGCCCCCACGGGACAAGCTACGAGCAGTACTTC
once,TRBJ1-4,TRBV5-8,TRBD1,CAGSSGQAANEKLFF,TGTGCCGGCAGCTCGGGACAGGCGGCGAATGAAAAACTGTTTTTT
once,TRBJ2-7,TRBV19,.,CASSMEGREQYF,TGTGCCAGTAGTATGGAGGGGCGCGAGCAGTACTTC
.,TRBJ2-1,TRBV4-1,TRBD2,CASSPSGGVVELSYNEQFF,TGCGCCAGCAGTCCTAGCGGGGGGGTAGTCGAGTTGTCTTACAATGAGCAGTTCTTC
.,TRBJ2-7,TRBV11-2,TRBD2,CATRAGPYEQYF,TGTGCCACCAGAGCGGGGCCCTACGAGCAGTACTTC